This T cell receptor (beta chain) was retrieved from a study of T cells after somatic rescue of genetic block (TCRdb year 2020). In terms of the full investigation: The study assessed how robust, over the long term, a T-cell system was when the system had developed through somatic rescue of a genetic block in T-cell development.

To prepare the library, the immunoSEQ multiplex PCR assay was applied. This is the immuneACCESS table as TCRdb keeps it, with only in-frame sequences that have V and J called. A part of the clones is gone; compared with another copy, unresolved V genes explain less than half, and the rest is unexplained. In this sample the table shows about 67,000 clones, about 90% of which occur a single time. Around 3% of the sample is in the top ten clones. About this clone itself: Its antigen is still unknown. No quality values exist for individual bases; no much larger clone is one base distant.

The junction shows trimming of 2 bases on V and 9 bases on J, and the gene matches do not reach 11 bases of it. From a lookup of the germline V gene, CDR1 and CDR2 are MNHNS and SASEGT. The CDR3 runs 15 amino acids, cysteine and phenylalanine included. The only DNA kept is the CDR3, 45 bases in frame from the first base. Recombination linked TRBV6-1 to TRBJ2-5; TRBD1 aligns with 8 central bases. This TCR derives from a man aged 40-49 years. The sequenced sample consisted of peripheral blood mononuclear cells (PBMCs). The DNA is as follows: TGTGCCAGCAGTGAATCCGGGACAGGTGAGCGGTCCCAGTACTTC. Translated, this gives CASSESGTGERSQYF.